This T cell receptor beta chain was observed in a study of T cell repertoires in cytomegalovirus infection. This clonotype turned up a few times. Its antigen is unknown. TCRdb fed the reads into MiXCR, producing one record per CDR3 protein. The sample has hundreds of thousands of distinct CDR3 sequences; roughly 31% are singletons. The germline gives CDR1 MNHEY, CDR2 SMNVEV (reference sequence). V lost 4 bases and J 2 bases, leaving 20 bases between the germline ends. This CDR3 is 17 amino acids long. The chain is built from TRBV27 and TRBJ1-2; D remains unclear. The input for sequencing was cultured CD8+ T cells from PBMCs, taken from culture after CMV antigen stimulation. This clonotype was sampled from a human donor in good health (CMV status not recorded). Some clones in this sample may be carry-over from other donors' samples. This CDR3 reads CASSSLPIWSLNYGYTF. The CDR3 bases are TGTGCCAGCAGTTCGCTTCCTATTTGGAGTTTAAACTATGGCTACACCTTC.